The 23 T cell receptor beta chains given below trace back to one sample, sequenced in a study of CD8+ T cells in alopecia areata. cDNA reverse transcribed from extracted RNA served as the sequencing template. Repertoires were generated with immunoSEQ multiplex PCR, while TCRdb's copy carries only in-frame clones and drops some. The table records about 200,000 clones, 45% to 65% of them present only once. Treatment given: oral pan-JAK inhibitor, 5-10 mg twice daily. The specimen was CD4+ T cells sorted from blood, collected at week 4, from a patient treated with tofacitinib. These receptors were obtained from a human donor with alopecia areata.

This clone was recorded a few times. This chain joins TRBV4-3 and TRBJ1-1; D not resolved. CDR1 is LGHNA and CDR2 is YSLEER in the germline V gene. Trimming cost V 1 base and J 1 base, with 7 bases left between them. The CDR3 spans 14 residues. In DNA, the CDR3 is TGCGCCAGCAGCCAAGGCCGGCAGAACACTGAAGCTTTCTTT. This gives the protein CASSQGRQNTEAFF.

V is TRBV5-6 and J is TRBJ1-1, with a weak D call TRBD1 (6 bases). The CDR3 consists of 15 residues. The V end was cut by 2 bases, the J end by 2 bases, with 13 bases between. The V gene's germline CDR1 is SGHDT and CDR2 YYEEEE. CDR3 protein: CASSFSMTGNTEAFF. For the CDR3, the DNA is TGTGCCAGCAGCTTCTCCATGACAGGAAACACTGAAGCTTTCTTT.

This sequence joins TRBV30 and TRBJ1-2, with a weak D call TRBD1 (6 bases). The CDR3 length is 13 residues. Trimming removed 4 bases at V and 2 bases at J, with 11 bases between. CDR1 is GTSNPN and CDR2 is SVGIG in the germline V gene (reference sequence). The CDR3 bases are TGTGCCTGGATAGGGGGATTGAACTATGGCTACACCTTC. Protein product: CAWIGGLNYGYTF. The variable domain in full, completed from reference TRBV30 and TRBJ1-2, reads SQTIHQWPATLVQPVGSPLSLECTVEGTSNPNLYWYRQAAGRGLQLLFYSVGIGQISSEVPQNLSASRPQDRQFILSSKKLLLSDSGFYLCAWIGGLNYGYTFGSGTRLTVV.

This clone was seen once. The chain joins TRBV2 to TRBJ1-2, with 7 nucleotides matching TRBD1. Germline values: CDR1 SNHLY, CDR2 FYNNEI. CDR3 length equals 13 residues. Unmatched junction bases numbered 0, after V lost 3 bases and J lost 2 bases. CDR3 protein: CASSEGQNYGYTF. The CDR3 DNA sequence: TGTGCCAGCAGTGAGGGACAGAACTATGGCTACACCTTC.

This clone was picked up a small number of times. The chain links TRBV5-1 to TRBJ2-1; 7 nucleotides agree with TRBD1. The germline V gene encodes CDR1 SGHRS and CDR2 YFSETQ. The V gene end was trimmed by 0 bases and the J gene end by 2 bases; junction bases not matched to a gene: 8. The CDR3 has 17 amino acids. CDR3 region: CASSLDWDSLAYNEQFF. The CDR3 DNA reads as TGCGCCAGCAGCTTGGACTGGGACAGCCTAGCCTACAATGAGCAGTTCTTC.

V is TRBV11-2 and J is TRBJ1-2; no definite D call. The CDR3 is made up of 16 amino acids. The germline V gene has CDR1 SGHAT and CDR2 FQNNGV. V was trimmed by 1 base and J by 4 bases, leaving 16 bases between them. CDR3 protein: CASSLAIWTDSYGYTF. CDR3 sequence (DNA): TGTGCCAGCAGCTTAGCAATTTGGACGGACTCCTATGGCTACACCTTC.

The chain couples TRBV5-1 to TRBJ1-2; weak D call: TRBD1 (5 bases). CDR1 is SGHRS and CDR2 is YFSETQ in the germline V gene. The CDR3 is 14 residues long. Trimming removed 6 bases at V and 3 bases at J, with 15 bases between. CDR3 sequence: CASTRAAGDYGYTF. The CDR3 DNA reads as TGCGCCAGCACCCGGGCAGCGGGGGACTATGGCTACACCTTC.

The chain carries TRBV7-2 and TRBJ2-2, with TRBD2 matching over 7 bases. The CDR3 runs to 14 residues. Germline loops: CDR1 SGHTA, CDR2 FQGNSA. With V trimmed by 6 bases and J by 6 bases, 7 bases remained unmatched. CDR3: CASRDPGRAGELFF. DNA of the CDR3: TGTGCCAGCAGGGACCCAGGGAGGGCCGGGGAGCTGTTTTTT.

V and J are TRBV5-1 and TRBJ2-2; D might be TRBD1 (6 bases). Trimming shortened V by 0 bases and J by 0 bases, and 15 bases separated the two germline ends. Per the germline V gene, CDR1 is SGHRS and CDR2 is YFSETQ. The CDR3 extends over 18 amino acids. The CDR3 here is CASSLDPWTAANTGELFF. The CDR3 DNA is TGCGCCAGCAGCTTGGATCCCTGGACAGCCGCGAACACCGGGGAGCTGTTTTTT.

The J gene is TRBJ2-7, the V gene TRBV18; the D gene is possibly TRBD1 (6 bases). Germline V gene sequence: CDR1 KGHSH, CDR2 LQKENI. The CDR3 is 14 residues long. Trimming removed 3 bases at V and 0 bases at J, with 9 bases between. The CDR3 region is CASSPNRDSYEQYF. The CDR3 DNA follows: TGTGCCAGCTCACCGAACAGGGACTCCTACGAGCAGTACTTC. Full variable domain (missing parts from reference TRBV18 and TRBJ2-7): NAGVMQNPRHLVRRRGQEARLRCSPMKGHSHVYWYRQLPEEGLKFMVYLQKENIIDESGMPKERFSAEFPKEGPSILRIQQVVRGDSAAYFCASSPNRDSYEQYFGPGTRLTVT.

The chain links TRBV30 to TRBJ2-3; 10 nucleotides line up with TRBD2. This CDR3 has 15 residues. CDR1 and CDR2 from the germline V gene are GTSNPN and SVGIG (reference sequence). The V and J ends lost 5 bases and 2 bases, in that order; junction bases with no gene match: 7. The chain's CDR3 is CAWLKGLAVTDTQYF. The CDR3 bases are TGTGCCTGGCTCAAAGGACTAGCGGTCACAGATACGCAGTATTTT.

Of note for this clone: Distinct nucleotide sequences in the sample also encode this CDR3. This chain connects TRBV30 to TRBJ1-5; no clear D. Trimming pared 2 bases from V and 0 bases from J, leaving 5 bases between. This CDR3 comprises 13 residues. CDR1 GTSNPN and CDR2 SVGIG come from the germline V gene (reference sequence). In nucleotides, the CDR3 is TGTGCCTGGAGTAGGTATAGCAATCAGCCCCAGCATTTT. Its translation is CAWSRYSNQPQHF.

This rearrangement joins TRBV4-2 to TRBJ2-7; perhaps D is TRBD1 or TRBD2 (6 bases each). This CDR3 spans 13 amino acids. The germline V and J ends were trimmed by 5 bases and 7 bases, with 15 bases remaining between them. Germline lookup yields CDR1 LGHNA and CDR2 YNFKEQ. The CDR3 loop reads CASSGGPREEQYF. The CDR3 DNA sequence: TGTGCCAGCAGCGGGGGGCCTAGGGAAGAGCAGTACTTC.

This chain joins TRBV6-5 and TRBJ2-1; perhaps D is TRBD1 or TRBD2 (5 bases each). V was clipped by 5 bases and J by 7 bases, with 6 bases between them. The CDR3 length is 11 residues. CDR1 MNHEY and CDR2 SVGAGI come from the germline V gene. DNA of the CDR3: TGTGCCAGCAGTGAGGGGAATGAGCAGTTCTTC. Its protein is CASSEGNEQFF.

This clone was observed a handful of times. For the CDR3, the DNA is TGCGCCAGCACGACAAATCCGGGGAGACACAATGAGCAGTTCTTC. This codes for CASTTNPGRHNEQFF. The V call is TRBV4-1, the J call TRBJ2-1; a possible D gene is TRBD2 (5 bases). This CDR3 region has 15 residues. V shed 7 bases and J shed 5 bases, with 18 bases lying between them. Germline V gene lookup returns CDR1 MGHRA and CDR2 YSYEKL.

This clone was seen only once. This chain connects TRBV5-8 to TRBJ1-2; unclear D gene. Germline CDR1 reads SGHTS; CDR2 reads YDEGEE. This CDR3 is 15 amino acids long. V shed 0 bases and J shed 7 bases, with 16 bases lying between them. The CDR3: CASSLAVPSRGGYTF. In DNA, the CDR3 is TGTGCCAGCAGCTTGGCGGTCCCTTCACGCGGTGGCTACACCTTC.

The V gene is TRBV5-6, the J gene TRBJ2-7; D tentatively reads TRBD1 or TRBD2 (5 bases each). Germline CDR1 is SGHDT and CDR2 is YYEEEE. CDR3 length: 15 amino acids. The ends were cut back, 0 bases at V and 7 bases at J, with 17 bases in the middle. The CDR3 DNA is TGTGCCAGCAGCTTGGGAGGGACGGCGTTGGGAGAGCAGTACTTC. Its protein product is CASSLGGTALGEQYF.

The V call is TRBV18, the J call TRBJ1-4; 8 nucleotides match TRBD1. The CDR3 consists of 14 residues. The germline gives CDR1 KGHSH, CDR2 LQKENI. With V trimmed by 1 base and J by 7 bases, 2 bases remained unmatched. The chain's CDR3 is CASSPRQGSEKLFF. The CDR3 nucleotides read TGTGCCAGCTCACCACGACAGGGGAGTGAAAAACTGTTTTTT. Looking up the rest from reference TRBV18 and TRBJ1-4 gives the full variable domain: NAGVMQNPRHLVRRRGQEARLRCSPMKGHSHVYWYRQLPEEGLKFMVYLQKENIIDESGMPKERFSAEFPKEGPSILRIQQVVRGDSAAYFCASSPRQGSEKLFFGSGTQLSVL.

The rearrangement uses TRBV29-1 and TRBJ1-1; D is undetermined. This CDR3 is built from 13 residues. The V gene lost 1 base and the J gene lost 5 bases, with 11 bases spanning the gap. Germline V gene lookup returns CDR1 SQVTM and CDR2 ANQGSEA. The CDR3 protein is CSVEGTRSTEAFF. The DNA of the CDR3 is TGCAGCGTTGAAGGAACCCGAAGTACTGAAGCTTTCTTT.

The gene calls are TRBV4-2 and TRBJ2-5, with 7 bases lining up with TRBD2. CDR3 length equals 14 residues. CDR1 is LGHNA and CDR2 is YNFKEQ in the germline V gene. Unmatched junction bases numbered 0, after V lost 1 base and J lost 1 base. The chain's CDR3 is CASSQGGGQETQYF. The CDR3 nucleotides are TGTGCCAGCAGCCAAGGCGGGGGCCAAGAGACCCAGTACTTC.

V is TRBV20-1 and J is TRBJ1-1; D call uncertain. The CDR3 sequence is 11 residues long. Germline V gene data show CDR1 as DFQATT and CDR2 as SNEGSKA (reference sequence). Deletions cut 3 bases from V and 8 bases from J, with 10 bases between. In nucleotides, the CDR3 is TGCAGTGCTAGTGGACGGATGGAAGCTTTCTTT. This encodes CSASGRMEAFF.

The chain has TRBV30 and TRBJ1-1, with 8 bases aligning to TRBD1. The V segment lost 2 bases and the J segment 5 bases; nucleotides outside the gene matches: 4. Germline loops: CDR1 GTSNPN, CDR2 SVGIG (reference sequence). This CDR3 contains 13 residues. CDR3 sequence (DNA): TGTGCCTGGAGTCCAGGGGGCAAAACTGAAGCTTTCTTT. Translated, it gives CAWSPGGKTEAFF.

This chain connects TRBV2 to TRBJ2-7, with D unclear. V shed 10 bases and J shed 2 bases, with 15 bases lying between them. The germline CDR1 and CDR2 sequences are SNHLY and FYNNEI. The CDR3 is made up of 13 amino acids. The CDR3 DNA reads TGTGCCACCGGAACTCAGCTGGCCTACGAGCAGTACTTC. Amino acids: CATGTQLAYEQYF.